These 13 T cell receptor beta chains were all obtained from the same sample, sequenced in a study of blood T cell repertoires in COVID-19. The table came from immunoSEQ multiplex PCR; TCRdb's copy has only in-frame clones and leaves some out. The table has under 550,000 clones, about 87% seen once. The specimen sequenced was peripheral blood. These receptors were taken from a young man with COVID-19, enrolled during active disease.

The genes are TRBV5-4 and TRBJ1-2; D uncertain. CDR1 SGHNT and CDR2 YYREEE come from the germline V gene (reference sequence). The CDR3 loop spans 11 amino acids. V dropped 3 bases and J dropped 4 bases, with 4 bases sitting between them. CDR3 residues: CASSSLYGYTF. The CDR3 bases are TGTGCCAGCAGCTCTCTCTATGGCTACACCTTC.

The chain has TRBV25-1 and TRBJ1-1, with D perhaps TRBD1 (6 bases). Trimming took 7 bases from V and 2 from J, leaving 11 bases between them. Germline V gene lookup returns CDR1 MGHDK and CDR2 SYGVNS. This CDR3 contains 13 residues. The DNA of the CDR3 is TGTGCCAGCATGGGCAGGGGAAACACTGAAGCTTTCTTT. As protein: CASMGRGNTEAFF.

This clone was counted a single time. The J gene is TRBJ2-5, the V gene TRBV7-3; 9 bases map to TRBD1. The CDR3 sequence is 13 residues long. Germline V CDR1 and CDR2: SGHTA, FQGTGA. Unmatched junction bases numbered 2, after V lost 5 bases and J lost 4 bases. The CDR3 DNA follows: TGTGCCAGCAGCCGGGGACAGGGAGAGACCCAGTACTTC. This gives the protein CASSRGQGETQYF.

The chain couples TRBV29-1 to TRBJ2-3, with D perhaps matching TRBD2 (6 bases). CDR3 size: 13 residues. Germline V gene sequence: CDR1 SQVTM, CDR2 ANQGSEA. V was shortened by 4 bases and J by 4 bases, with 12 bases between the two germline ends. CDR3 coding DNA: TGCAGCGTTGGGAGGGGCAGCTCAGATACGCAGTATTTT. Its translation: CSVGRGSSDTQYF.

The chain combines TRBV27 with TRBJ2-7; 8 bases are a match to TRBD1. The ends lost 6 bases at V and 2 bases at J; junction bases unmatched: 15. The CDR3 is 17 amino acids. Germline V gene sequence: CDR1 MNHEY, CDR2 SMNVEV (reference sequence). The CDR3 region has the DNA TGTGCCAGCAGCGCTGGGTGGCCCGGGACAGGCCCCTACGAGCAGTACTTC. Its protein product is CASSAGWPGTGPYEQYF.

The V and J genes are TRBV11-1 and TRBJ2-5; TRBD1 matches 8 bases. V lost 1 base, J lost 3 bases, and 4 bases stayed unmatched. Germline V gives CDR1 SGHAT, CDR2 FQDESV (reference sequence). This CDR3 is 15 amino acids long. DNA for the CDR3: TGTGCCAGCAGCTTAGGGTCAGGGGGCGAAGAGACCCAGTACTTC. It encodes CASSLGSGGEETQYF.

V and J are TRBV5-6 and TRBJ2-3, with TRBD1 as a possible D gene (5 bases). Germline CDR1 and CDR2: SGHDT and YYEEEE. Trimming left V 5 bases short and J 4 bases short, with 23 bases between. The CDR3 runs 17 residues. CDR3 sequence: CASRHPPGQGFADTQYF. The DNA for the CDR3 is TGTGCCAGCAGGCACCCTCCCGGGCAGGGTTTTGCAGATACGCAGTATTTT.

This chain connects TRBV15 to TRBJ1-5; D is unclear. Deletions cut 1 base from V and 4 bases from J, with 2 bases between. CDR1 is LNHNV, CDR2 YYDKDF, per germline (reference sequence). The CDR3 has 12 residues. Here the CDR3 DNA reads TGTGCCACCAGCAGAGTAAATCAGCCCCAGCATTTT. As protein: CATSRVNQPQHF.

The rearrangement links TRBV5-1 to TRBJ1-5; D ambiguous. V lost 4 bases to trimming and J lost 2 bases, with 16 bases between them. Germline-derived CDR1 and CDR2 are SGHRS and YFSETQ. This CDR3 is built from 16 residues. This CDR3 reads CASSPGVSGRNQPQHF. The DNA of the CDR3 is TGCGCCAGCAGCCCGGGTGTCAGCGGGCGCAATCAGCCCCAGCATTTT.

On this clone itself: The sample contains more than one DNA sequence encoding this CDR3. The chain has TRBV2 and TRBJ1-5; no firm D call. The CDR3 contains 15 residues. V shed 3 bases and J shed 0 bases, with 9 bases lying between them. Germline V gene sequence: CDR1 SNHLY, CDR2 FYNNEI. CDR3 DNA sequence: TGTGCCAGCAGTGAGGCAGGCCATAGCAATCAGCCCCAGCATTTT. It specifies CASSEAGHSNQPQHF. Combining the CDR3 with reference TRBV2 and TRBJ1-5 gives the whole variable domain EPEVTQTPSHQVTQMGQEVILRCVPISNHLYFYWYRQILGQKVEFLVSFYNNEISEKSEIFDDQFSVERPDGSNFTLKIRSTKLEDSAMYFCASSEAGHSNQPQHFGDGTRLSIL.

The chain links TRBV7-3 to TRBJ2-1; TRBD2 agrees at 9 bases. Looked up from germline, CDR1 is SGHTA and CDR2 is FQGTGA. This CDR3 comprises 13 residues. The ends lost 5 bases at V and 4 bases at J; junction bases unmatched: 0. The CDR3 DNA follows: TGTGCCAGCAGCGCGGGAGGGTACAATGAGCAGTTCTTC. Protein sequence: CASSAGGYNEQFF. The entire variable domain, with the rest obtained from reference TRBV7-3 and TRBJ2-1, is as follows: GAGVSQTPSNKVTEKGKYVELRCDPISGHTALYWYRQSLGQGPEFLIYFQGTGAADDSGLPNDRFFAVRPEGSVSTLKIQRTERGDSAVYLCASSAGGYNEQFFGPGTRLTVL.

J is TRBJ1-5 and V is TRBV28, with 9 bases fitting TRBD1. Germline values: CDR1 MDHEN, CDR2 SYDVKM. This CDR3 has 16 residues. Losses at the gene ends were 6 bases for V and 3 bases for J; bases not matched to a gene: 9. CDR3 sequence reads: CASRTPGQGPNQPQHF. For the CDR3, the DNA is TGTGCCAGCAGGACTCCGGGACAGGGTCCCAATCAGCCCCAGCATTTT.

The V call is TRBV18, the J call TRBJ2-3; D gene uncertain. Germline V gene data show CDR1 as KGHSH and CDR2 as LQKENI. The CDR3 runs to 14 residues. The V gene lost 0 bases and the J gene lost 2 bases, with 6 bases spanning the gap. The CDR3 sequence is CASSPPSYTDTQYF. CDR3 nucleotides: TGTGCCAGCTCACCACCGAGCTACACAGATACGCAGTATTTT.